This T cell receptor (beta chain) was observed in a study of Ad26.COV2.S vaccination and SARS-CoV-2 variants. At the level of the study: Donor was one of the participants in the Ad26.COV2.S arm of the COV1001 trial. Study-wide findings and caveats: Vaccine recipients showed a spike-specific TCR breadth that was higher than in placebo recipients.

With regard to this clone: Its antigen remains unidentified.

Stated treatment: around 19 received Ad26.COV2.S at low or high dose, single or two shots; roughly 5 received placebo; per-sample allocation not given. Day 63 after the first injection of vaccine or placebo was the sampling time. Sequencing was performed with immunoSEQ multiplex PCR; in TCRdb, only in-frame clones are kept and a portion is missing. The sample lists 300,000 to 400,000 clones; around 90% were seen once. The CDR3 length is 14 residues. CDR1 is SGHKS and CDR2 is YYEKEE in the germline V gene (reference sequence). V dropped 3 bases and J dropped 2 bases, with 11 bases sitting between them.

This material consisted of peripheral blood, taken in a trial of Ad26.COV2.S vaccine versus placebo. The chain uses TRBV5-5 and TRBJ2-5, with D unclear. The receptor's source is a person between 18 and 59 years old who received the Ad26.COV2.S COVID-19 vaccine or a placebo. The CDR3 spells CASSSGRIQETQYF. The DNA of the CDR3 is TGTGCCAGCAGCTCCGGACGAATACAAGAGACCCAGTACTTC.